The entry below describes one T cell receptor beta chain. Profiled with immunoSEQ multiplex PCR; TCRdb holds only in-frame clones, not every one. The table records about 490,000 clones, around 78% of them present only once. Germline CDR1 is SGHNT and CDR2 is YYREEE (reference sequence). With V trimmed by 4 bases and J by 2 bases, 6 bases remained unmatched. The CDR3 has 16 residues. The data originate from a study of shared clonotypes between healthy human individuals. The TCR comes from a woman between 35 and 50 years old in good health. Some clones in this sample may be carry-over from other donors' samples. Sequencing input: PBMCs. V is TRBV5-4 and J is TRBJ2-5; 12 positions match TRBD2. The CDR3 DNA reads as TGTGCCAGCAGCCCACGACTAGCGGGAGTACAAGAGACCCAGTACTTC. Translated: CASSPRLAGVQETQYF.